One sample yielded the 8 T cell receptor beta chains listed below, sequenced in a study of OX40 agonist ivuxolimab in advanced cancers. Assay used: immunoSEQ multiplex PCR; TCRdb lists only in-frame clones, some missing. The data show approximately 100,000 clones, roughly nine tenths seen once. Specimen: CD4+ or CD8+ T cells sorted from blood, collected in a trial of the OX40 agonist ivuxolimab. The receptors were gathered from an adult with an advanced solid tumor such as melanoma, head and neck, liver or kidney cancer.

The rearrangement joins TRBV7-9 to TRBJ1-5; D call uncertain. The CDR3 contains 13 residues. V lost 1 base, J lost 2 bases, and 3 bases lay in between. In germline, CDR1 is SEHNR, CDR2 FQNEAQ (reference sequence). DNA for the CDR3: TGTGCCAGCAGCTTAGATGGCAATCAGCCCCAGCATTTT. This codes for CASSLDGNQPQHF.

This sequence joins TRBV20-1 and TRBJ2-7; no clear D gene. Looked up from germline, CDR1 is DFQATT and CDR2 is SNEGSKA (reference sequence). Deletions cut 5 bases from V and 5 bases from J, with 10 bases between. The CDR3 extends over 11 amino acids. CDR3 loop: CSAGPVDEQYF. CDR3 nucleotides: TGCAGTGCTGGCCCAGTGGACGAGCAGTACTTC.

This rearrangement joins TRBV19 to TRBJ1-1, with D tentatively TRBD1 (6 bases). Trimming shortened V by 6 bases and J by 4 bases, and 12 bases separated the two germline ends. Germline lookup yields CDR1 LNHDA and CDR2 SQIVND (reference sequence). The CDR3 length is 13 residues. DNA of the CDR3: TGTGCCAGTAGGAGGGGGGTAGGCACTGAAGCTTTCTTT. Amino acids: CASRRGVGTEAFF.

This clone was detected only once. The chain couples TRBV27 to TRBJ1-5; D is uncertain. This CDR3 comprises 14 residues. Deletions cut 3 bases from V and 1 base from J, with 7 bases between. Germline CDR1 reads MNHEY; CDR2 reads SMNVEV (reference sequence). The CDR3 spells CASSLRASNQPQHF. The CDR3 DNA follows: TGTGCCAGCAGTTTGCGGGCAAGCAATCAGCCCCAGCATTTT.

The V and J genes are TRBV6-5 and TRBJ2-2; D call uncertain. The CDR3 runs to 14 residues. Germline CDR1 MNHEY, CDR2 SVGAGI. Trimming took 0 bases from V and 7 from J, leaving 9 bases between them. CDR3 sequence reads: CASSYSPDIGELFF. The CDR3 bases are TGTGCCAGCAGTTACTCTCCGGATATCGGGGAGCTGTTTTTT.

The gene calls are TRBV2 and TRBJ2-4; TRBD2 agrees at 11 bases. This CDR3 is 15 amino acids long. V shed 4 bases and J 4 bases; nucleotides not matched to a gene: 3. Germline assignment: CDR1 SNHLY and CDR2 FYNNEI. The CDR3, as DNA: TGTGCCAGCAGTGCAAGGACTAGCGGGAAAAACATTCAGTACTTC. Amino acids: CASSARTSGKNIQYF.

A word on this clone: The junction and the germline gene differ at one end; a read error may be behind it. The chain has TRBV4-2 and TRBJ2-1, with D perhaps TRBD2 (6 bases). CDR1 is LGHNA and CDR2 is YNFKEQ in the germline V gene. CDR3 size: 14 residues. CDR3 bases: TGTGCCAGCAGCCTATGGGACTCCGACAATGAGCAGTTCTTC. As protein: CASSLWDSDNEQFF.

This clone was seen a few times. The CDR3 DNA follows: TGTGCCAGCAGCCAAGATGGGACAGCGGGTCAGCCCCAGCATTTT. Translated, it gives CASSQDGTAGQPQHF. V usage is TRBV4-2 and J usage is TRBJ1-5; 7 bases match TRBD1. The CDR3 sequence is 15 residues long. Germline trimming cut 0 bases from V and 6 bases from J; bases unmatched to any gene: 5. Germline V CDR1 and CDR2: LGHNA, YNFKEQ.